This is a list of T cell receptor beta chains from one sample in a study of blood T cell repertoires in COVID-19. Sequencing was performed with immunoSEQ multiplex PCR; in TCRdb, only in-frame clones are kept and a portion is missing. The repertoire holds about 71,000 clones, about 79% seen once, with approximately 28% in the top ten. The sequenced sample was peripheral blood. These receptors were taken from a man in his 70s with acute or convalescent COVID-19. Both conserved end residues are trimmed from each CDR3.

v_call	j_call	cdr3_aa
TRBV2	TRBJ1-1	ASRGAFTEAF
TRBV24-1	TRBJ1-1	ATSDGTVSEAF
TRBV10-2	TRBJ1-2	ASSESVKGDYGYT
TRBV28	TRBJ2-7	ASREGLAGVEQY
TRBV29-1	TRBJ1-1	SVEGRNEAEAF
TRBV7-9	TRBJ1-3	ASSLKGDTIY
TRBV27	TRBJ1-5	ASSFVGVSNQPQH
TRBV19	TRBJ2-1	ASSIAGGHEQF
TRBV4-3	TRBJ2-2	ASSQTPGATNTGELF
TRBV5-1	TRBJ2-5	ASRKGGMFETQY
TRBV2	TRBJ2-3	ASSEALGTSGADTQY
TRBV5-1	TRBJ1-1	ASSHTGGDLGTEAF
TRBV19	TRBJ1-5	ATKDRAGNQPQH
TRBV27	TRBJ2-1	AMGPGTSEF
TRBV29-1	TRBJ1-5	SVAGAINQPQH
TRBV11-2	TRBJ2-3	ASSLILAPRRSTDTQY
TRBV5-1	TRBJ2-6	ASSLDGAWANVLT
TRBV5-6	TRBJ1-2	ASRPITGGARHGYT
TRBV30	TRBJ1-1	AWSPDRGREAF
TRBV28	TRBJ2-7	ASSPSAFSGGSYEQY
TRBV4-3	TRBJ2-7	ASSQRGTANSYEQY
TRBV29-1	TRBJ1-2	SAAPRTGNYGYT
TRBV7-9	TRBJ2-2	ASSPPGQALSGELF
TRBV6-2/TRBV6-3	TRBJ2-1	ASSYTRDEQF
TRBV9	TRBJ2-7	ASSVGGGQGPYEQY
TRBV5-1	TRBJ1-5	ASSPGWGTGQPQH
TRBV5-1	TRBJ1-6	ASSIGVGRPDGSPLH
TRBV24-1	TRBJ1-3	ATSDGDIRGFGNTIY
TRBV24-1	TRBJ1-1	ATSVSGGGDTEAF
TRBV29-1	TRBJ2-6	SVASGTGANVLT
TRBV28	TRBJ2-7	ASRPQGGAYEQY
TRBV29-1	TRBJ1-1	SVEYPGGYTEAF